This TCR beta chain was found in a study of low-dose radiotherapy and immunotherapy resistance in tumors. CDR3 length: 14 amino acids. V was pared by 1 base and J by 1 base, with 7 bases between. CDR1 is SGHNT, CDR2 YENEEA, per germline. Primers targeting TRAV and TRBV primed first-strand cDNA, covering alpha and beta chains. For amplifying TCRs, the PCR ran for about 22 cycles with Phusion, which was used together with a constant-region primer and the adapter on the V primers. TCRdb processed the reads anew with MiXCR; each CDR3 protein has one entry. The data contain more than 90,000 distinct CDR3 sequences, more than 20% of them singletons. Time point noted: after trial treatment. The treatment was: LDRT plus nivolumab, ipilimumab, low-dose cyclophosphamide and aspirin (RACIN trial). This clonotype was seen more than once but under ten times.

The gene calls are TRBV11-3 and TRBJ1-1; D gene uncertain. This TCR was recovered from a male donor with prostate cancer. The source was PBMCs, collected after low-dose radiotherapy plus immunotherapy. The CDR3 here is CASSLAGENTEAFF. The CDR3 DNA sequence: TGTGCCAGCAGCTTAGCCGGAGAGAACACTGAAGCTTTCTTT.